The source of this T cell receptor (beta chain) is a study of Ad26.COV2.S vaccination and SARS-CoV-2 variants. Regarding treatment: roughly 20 received Ad26.COV2.S at low or high dose, single or two shots; 5 received placebo; per-sample allocation not given. The samples date from day 63 after the first vaccine or placebo injection. Donation was by an adult aged 18-55 years who was in Boston. This CDR3 comprises 15 residues. Germline V gene data show CDR1 as ENHRY and CDR2 as SYGVKD. V was pared by 0 bases and J by 2 bases, with 11 bases between. Measured with immunoSEQ multiplex PCR; TCRdb has only the in-frame clones, and not every one. Among about 390,000 clones listed, around 85% were seen once.

This chain connects TRBV10-3 to TRBJ2-7; D might be TRBD1 (6 bases). The sequence was collected from a person between 18 and 60 years old who received the Ad26.COV2.S COVID-19 vaccine or a placebo. The material sequenced was peripheral blood, taken in a trial of Ad26.COV2.S vaccine versus placebo. The CDR3 loop reads CAISESTGLTYEQYF. The CDR3 DNA follows: TGTGCCATCAGTGAGTCTACAGGGCTAACCTACGAGCAGTACTTC.